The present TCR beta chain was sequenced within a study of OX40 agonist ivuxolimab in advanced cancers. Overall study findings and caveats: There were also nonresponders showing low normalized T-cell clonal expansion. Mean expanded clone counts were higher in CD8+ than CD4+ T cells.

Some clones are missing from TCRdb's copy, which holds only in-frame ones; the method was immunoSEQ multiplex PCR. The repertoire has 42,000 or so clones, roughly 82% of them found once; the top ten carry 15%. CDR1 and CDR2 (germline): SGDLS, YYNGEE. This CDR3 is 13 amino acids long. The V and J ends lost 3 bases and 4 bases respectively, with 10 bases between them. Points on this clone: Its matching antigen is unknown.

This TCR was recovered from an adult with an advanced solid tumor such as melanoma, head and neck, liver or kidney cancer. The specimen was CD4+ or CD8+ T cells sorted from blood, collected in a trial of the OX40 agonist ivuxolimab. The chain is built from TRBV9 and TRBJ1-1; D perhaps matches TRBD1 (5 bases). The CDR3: CASSGPGGTEAFF. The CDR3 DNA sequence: TGTGCCAGCAGCGGGCCGGGGGGCACTGAAGCTTTCTTT. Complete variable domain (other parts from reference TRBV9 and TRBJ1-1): DSGVTQTPKHLITATGQRVTLRCSPRSGDLSVYWYQQSLDQGLQFLIQYYNGEERAKGNILERFSAQQFPDLHSELNLSSLELGDSALYFCASSGPGGTEAFFGQGTRLTVV.